This T cell receptor (beta chain) was sequenced for a study of OX40 agonist ivuxolimab in advanced cancers. Study overall: Allowance was made for prior anti-PD-1, anti-PD-L1 or anti-CTLA-4 therapy, and roughly 39% had some. Partial responses were achieved by three patients: one hepatocellular carcinoma, two cutaneous melanoma.

The CDR3 length is 13 residues. CDR1 and CDR2 (germline): KGHSH, LQKENI. V trimming: 5 bases; J trimming: 5 bases; junction bases outside the gene matches: 5. Regarding the study as a whole: In a subset of nonresponders, normalized T-cell clonal expansion was also low.

Profiling relied on immunoSEQ multiplex PCR, and the TCRdb table lists in-frame clones only, not all of them. The sample has about 80,000 clones; 85% to 90% are singletons. A word on this clone: Its matching antigen is unknown.

Source: CD4+ or CD8+ T cells sorted from blood, taken in a trial of the OX40 agonist ivuxolimab. The J gene is TRBJ1-2, the V gene TRBV18, with TRBD1 matching over 7 bases. This sequence originates from an adult with an advanced solid tumor such as melanoma, head and neck, liver or kidney cancer. CDR3 DNA sequence: TGTGCCAGCTCATACGGGACAGATTATGGCTACACCTTC. Its protein product is CASSYGTDYGYTF.